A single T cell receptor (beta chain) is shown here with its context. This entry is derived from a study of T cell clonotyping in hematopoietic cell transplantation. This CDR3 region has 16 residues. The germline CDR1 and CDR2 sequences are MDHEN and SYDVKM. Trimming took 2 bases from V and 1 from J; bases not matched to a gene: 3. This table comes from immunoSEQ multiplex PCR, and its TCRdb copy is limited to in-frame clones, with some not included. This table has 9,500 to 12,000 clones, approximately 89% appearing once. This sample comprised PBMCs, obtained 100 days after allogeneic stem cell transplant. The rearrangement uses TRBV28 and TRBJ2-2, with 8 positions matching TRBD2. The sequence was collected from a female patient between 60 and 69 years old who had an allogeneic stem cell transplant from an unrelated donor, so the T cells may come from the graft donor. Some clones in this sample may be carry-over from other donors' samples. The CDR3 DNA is TGTGCCAGCAGTTTAGGGACTAGAAGGAACACCGGGGAGCTGTTTTTT. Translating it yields CASSLGTRRNTGELFF.